One sample yielded the 9 T cell receptor beta chains listed below, sequenced in a study of T cells in Graves' hyperthyroidism and ophthalmopathy. The investigators amplified TCR beta CDR3 regions from RNA transcripts. HTBI primers were employed in a first-round RT-PCR of the TCR CDR3. A single record per CDR3 protein comes from TCRdb applying MiXCR to the multiplex PCR reads. The table has around 250,000 distinct CDR3 sequences, about 14% seen once. Sequencing input: blood. The receptors here all came from a woman in her thirties or forties with Graves' hyperthyroidism that later progressed to Graves' ophthalmopathy.

This sequence joins TRBV6-1 and TRBJ2-2; 8 positions agree with TRBD1. Per the germline V gene, CDR1 is MNHNS and CDR2 is SASEGT. The J segment lost 4 bases and the V segment lost 6 bases, leaving 10 bases of the junction unmatched. The CDR3 spans 16 residues. The CDR3 region is CASRRTGTGLTGELFF. The CDR3 bases are TGTGCCAGCAGGCGTACCGGGACAGGTCTCACCGGGGAGCTGTTTTTT.

This clonotype was observed many times. The chain uses TRBV28 and TRBJ2-4; 7 positions match TRBD1. The V and J ends lost 6 bases and 1 base, in that order; junction bases with no gene match: 3. The germline V gene has CDR1 MDHEN and CDR2 SYDVKM. The CDR3 runs to 14 residues. CDR3 amino acids: CASSLQGAKNIQYF. DNA of the CDR3: TGTGCCAGCAGCCTACAGGGGGCCAAAAACATTCAGTACTTC. The full variable domain, its missing parts supplied by reference TRBV28 and TRBJ2-4, is DVKVTQSSRYLVKRTGEKVFLECVQDMDHENMFWYRQDPGLGLRLIYFSYDVKMKEKGDIPEGYSVSREKKERFSLILESASTNQTSMYLCASSLQGAKNIQYFGAGTRLSVL.

At least ten counts were recorded for this clonotype. The CDR3 loop is CAISGERPSTDTQYF. CDR3 coding DNA: TGTGCCATCTCAGGGGAAAGGCCTAGCACAGATACGCAGTATTTT. The chain joins TRBV28 to TRBJ2-3, with D tentatively TRBD1 (6 bases). Germline CDR1 is MDHEN and CDR2 is SYDVKM. V shed 10 bases and J shed 0 bases, with 17 bases lying between them. This CDR3 region has 15 residues.

As for this clonotype: Its ends do not fully match the called genes, so a read error is possible. The chain has TRBV30 and TRBJ2-7; 7 bases fit TRBD2. Germline V CDR1 and CDR2: GTSNPN, SVGIG (reference sequence). This CDR3 has 12 amino acids. The chain's CDR3 is CAWTGGLHEEYF. In DNA form, the CDR3 reads TGTGCCTGGACGGGGGGACTCCACGAGGAGTACTTC. The full variable domain, with the rest looked up from reference TRBV30 and TRBJ2-7, is SQTIHQWPATLVQPVGSPLSLECTVEGTSNPNLYWYRQAAGRGLQLLFYSVGIGQISSEVPQNLSASRPQDRQFILSSKKLLLSDSGFYLCAWTGGLHEEYFGPGTRLTVT.

This sequence joins TRBV5-6 and TRBJ1-1; TRBD1 aligns across 9 bases. Germline-derived CDR1 and CDR2 are SGHDT and YYEEEE. The length of the CDR3 is 17 residues. The V segment lost 4 bases and the J segment 5 bases; nucleotides outside the gene matches: 15. In DNA, the CDR3 is TGTGCCAGCAGCCTGTGGGGACAGGGAAAGACAAGGACTGAAGCTTTCTTT. It yields the protein CASSLWGQGKTRTEAFF.

There are many counts of this clonotype. CDR3 in amino acids: CASSISRTSNEQFF. The CDR3 nucleotides are TGTGCCAGTAGTATTTCCAGGACTTCCAATGAGCAGTTCTTC. This rearrangement joins TRBV19 to TRBJ2-1; possibly TRBD2 for D (5 bases). This CDR3 has 14 residues. CDR1 is LNHDA and CDR2 is SQIVND in the germline V gene (reference sequence). The V end lost 3 bases, the J end lost 6 bases, and 12 bases lay between the germline ends.

Many counts were recorded for this clonotype. The rearrangement links TRBV6-1 to TRBJ2-3; 11 bases fit TRBD2. CDR1 is MNHNS and CDR2 is SASEGT in the germline V gene. This CDR3 has 16 residues. J gave up 6 bases and V 6 bases, and 11 bases lay outside the gene matches. In DNA form, the CDR3 reads TGTGCCAGCAGGGACCCACTAGCGGGAGCTTGGGATACGCAGTATTTT. Translation gives CASRDPLAGAWDTQYF.

This clonotype has at least ten counts. The rearrangement uses TRBV7-8 and TRBJ2-2; 13 nucleotides line up with TRBD2. CDR1 is SGHVS, CDR2 FQNEAQ, per germline. V trimming: 5 bases; J trimming: 4 bases; junction bases outside the gene matches: 4. The CDR3 extends over 16 amino acids. The CDR3 bases are TGTGCCAGCAGCGAAAGACTAGCGGGAGGCACCGGGGAGCTGTTTTTT. It yields the protein CASSERLAGGTGELFF.

This clonotype was counted many times. This rearrangement joins TRBV28 to TRBJ2-3; 8 positions agree with TRBD2. This CDR3 is 17 amino acids long. The V and J ends lost 6 bases and 4 bases, in that order; junction bases with no gene match: 15. CDR1 and CDR2 from the germline V gene are MDHEN and SYDVKM. The CDR3 DNA reads as TGTGCCAGCAGCCCCTACTTTAAGCGGGAGATCGCAGATACGCAGTATTTT. This translates into CASSPYFKREIADTQYF.